This TCR beta chain is drawn from a study of T-cell memory formation after mild COVID-19. The wider study: In these data, TCR clusters were largely donor specific. Notes on the study in general: Pre-infection memory contained some responding clones, which suggested that cross-reactive memory had joined. Still unconfirmed is whether the second-wave clones peaking on day 37 recognized SARS-CoV-2. Clones that contracted from day 15 to 85 had balanced CD4/CD8; later expanders were CD4+ biased.

Germline V CDR1 and CDR2: SEHNR, FQNEAQ (reference sequence). J gave up 8 bases and V 3 bases, and 4 bases lay outside the gene matches. The CDR3 has 15 amino acids. This clonotype was counted ten times or more. Its target is unknown. Each CDR3 protein gets one entry after TCRdb re-called the 5' RACE reads with MiXCR. The repertoire holds 310,000 or so distinct CDR3 sequences, with around a sixth as singletons. The sample was PBMCs or a T cell subset sorted from them (not recorded which). The chain links TRBV7-9 to TRBJ1-4; 12 nucleotides align to TRBD1. The receptor's source is a man aged 18 to 29 who had mild COVID-19 (a few samples of this study predate the infection). Cell type and time point are not known. CDR3 residues: CASSFPGTGGEKLFF. The CDR3, as DNA: TGTGCCAGCAGCTTTCCCGGGACAGGGGGCGAAAAACTGTTTTTT.